This T cell receptor beta chain was sequenced in a study of technical replicates of blood from several donors. As concerns this clone: At one of its ends the junction is not consistent with the germline gene, which may arise from a read error.

Generated by immunoSEQ multiplex PCR, the TCRdb table keeps only in-frame clones and is missing some. Of approximately 70,000 clones in the sample, about 90% were seen once. The CDR3 spans 13 residues. The V gene's germline CDR1 is SSHAT and CDR2 FNYEAQ (reference sequence). Sample: T cells isolated from PBMCs. The chain joins TRBV7-7 to TRBJ2-1; 7 nucleotides line up with TRBD1. The clonotype was recovered from a human donor in good health. The CDR3 bases are TGTGCTAGCAGCTTAGCAGTGGACAGGGAGCAGTTCTTC. Translating it yields CASSLAVDREQFF.